The 15 T cell receptor beta chains reported below all come from one sample, sequenced in a study of siplizumab effects on memory and regulatory T cells. TCRdb keeps only in-frame clones here, not all; method: immunoSEQ multiplex PCR. Among tens of thousands of clones listed, roughly 83% were seen once. Sequenced material: memory CD4+ T cells sorted from blood. The source is a human donor in good health.

The chain joins TRBV2 to TRBJ1-1; D remains ambiguous. The CDR3 length is 14 residues. Germline V gene data show CDR1 as SNHLY and CDR2 as FYNNEI. Trimming removed 8 bases from V and 0 bases from J, with 13 bases in between. The DNA for the CDR3 is TGTGCCAGCGATGCTTTCGGCCTGAACACTGAAGCTTTCTTT. Its protein is CASDAFGLNTEAFF. The full variable domain, with the rest looked up from reference TRBV2 and TRBJ1-1, is EPEVTQTPSHQVTQMGQEVILRCVPISNHLYFYWYRQILGQKVEFLVSFYNNEISEKSEIFDDQFSVERPDGSNFTLKIRSTKLEDSAMYFCASDAFGLNTEAFFGQGTRLTVV.

The gene calls are TRBV30 and TRBJ1-1; a weak D match, TRBD1 (5 bases). Germline values: CDR1 GTSNPN, CDR2 SVGIG (reference sequence). The CDR3 totals 12 residues. V was shortened by 4 bases and J by 7 bases, with 13 bases between the two germline ends. The CDR3 here is CAWIGRTFEAFF. Here the CDR3 DNA reads TGTGCCTGGATTGGGCGGACATTTGAAGCTTTCTTT.

The chain joins TRBV5-8 to TRBJ2-3; 8 nucleotides line up with TRBD2. This CDR3 region has 17 residues. Germline V gives CDR1 SGHTS, CDR2 YDEGEE. Germline trimming cut 3 bases from V and 4 bases from J; bases unmatched to any gene: 13. CDR3 amino acids: CASSWEGASGSSDTQYF. CDR3 bases: TGTGCCAGCAGCTGGGAGGGAGCAAGCGGGAGCTCAGATACGCAGTATTTT.

In nucleotides, the CDR3 is TGTGCCAGCAGCGTCGACAGGGGGGACACTGAAGCTTTCTTT. This encodes CASSVDRGDTEAFF. The chain recombines TRBV9 with TRBJ1-1; TRBD1 matches at 9 bases. The CDR3 length is 14 residues. Germline lookup yields CDR1 SGDLS and CDR2 YYNGEE. Trimming at V came to 2 bases and at J to 3 bases, leaving 2 bases not matched to a gene.

The chain links TRBV9 to TRBJ2-2; the match to TRBD1 covers 7 bases. J lost 5 bases, V lost 2 bases, and 3 bases had no gene match. The CDR3 consists of 14 residues. Germline loops: CDR1 SGDLS, CDR2 YYNGEE. The CDR3 region has the DNA TGTGCCAGCAGCGTCCTGACAGGGACCGGGGAGCTGTTTTTT. Its protein product is CASSVLTGTGELFF.

The V and J genes are TRBV7-9 and TRBJ1-2, with unresolved D. CDR1 and CDR2 from the germline V gene are SEHNR and FQNEAQ (reference sequence). The V and J ends lost 5 bases and 3 bases respectively, with 7 bases between them. This CDR3 contains 12 residues. The CDR3 nucleotides read TGTGCCAGCAGCGATTCGGACTATGGCTACACCTTC. Residues: CASSDSDYGYTF.

Only one count was recorded for this clone. V is TRBV28 and J is TRBJ1-4; no definite D call. The V end was cut by 4 bases, the J end by 0 bases, with 9 bases between. Germline V gene sequence: CDR1 MDHEN, CDR2 SYDVKM. CDR3 length equals 15 residues. The DNA for the CDR3 is TGTGCCAGCAGTTCCTACTTTGCAACTAATGAAAAACTGTTTTTT. Translation gives CASSSYFATNEKLFF.

The DNA of the CDR3 is TGTGCCAGCAGCCAACCCCCGGAGATGGGCGGGGGAAGTGAGCAGTTCTTC. As protein: CASSQPPEMGGGSEQFF. The chain is built from TRBV14 and TRBJ2-1, with 7 bases identical to TRBD2. The J segment lost 9 bases and the V segment lost 2 bases, leaving 16 bases of the junction unmatched. Per the germline V gene, CDR1 is SGHDN and CDR2 is FVKESK. The CDR3 spans 17 residues.

The chain combines TRBV7-9 with TRBJ1-1, with D perhaps TRBD1 (6 bases). Trimming removed 5 bases from V and 1 base from J, with 11 bases in between. Germline V gene data show CDR1 as SEHNR and CDR2 as FQNEAQ (reference sequence). CDR3 length equals 14 residues. CDR3 nucleotide sequence: TGTGCCAGCAGCCCAGGGGATCGGAACACTGAAGCTTTCTTT. It translates to CASSPGDRNTEAFF.

This clone was observed a single time. This chain uses TRBV5-6 with TRBJ2-2; 11 positions match TRBD2. The CDR3 is 15 amino acids. CDR1 and CDR2 from the germline V gene are SGHDT and YYEEEE. Trimming at V came to 6 bases and at J to 6 bases, leaving 7 bases not matched to a gene. The CDR3 loop is CASNRLAGTSGELFF. CDR3 sequence (DNA): TGTGCCAGCAACCGACTAGCGGGAACGTCCGGGGAGCTGTTTTTT.

The chain joins TRBV6-1 to TRBJ1-5, with unresolved D. The V gene's germline CDR1 is MNHNS and CDR2 SASEGT. With 1 base removed from V and 11 bases from J, the gap between germline ends came to 15 bases. The CDR3 consists of 14 residues. The CDR3 nucleotides read TGTGCCAGCAGTGAAGTGGACTCCTCGGTGACCCAGCATTTT. As protein: CASSEVDSSVTQHF.

This clone was seen only once. Here the CDR3 reads CASSLGGYEQYF. In nucleotides, the CDR3 is TGCGCCAGCAGCTTGGGGGGGTACGAGCAGTACTTC. The V call is TRBV5-1, the J call TRBJ2-7; D is tentatively TRBD1 or TRBD2 (5 bases each). This CDR3 is 12 amino acids long. Looked up from germline, CDR1 is SGHRS and CDR2 is YFSETQ. Trimming cost V 0 bases and J 4 bases, with 5 bases left between them.

J is TRBJ2-2 and V is TRBV5-1; D not certain. Trimming left V 6 bases short and J 0 bases short, with 12 bases between. CDR1 and CDR2 from the germline V gene are SGHRS and YFSETQ. This CDR3 is 15 amino acids long. This CDR3 is CASTSQTANTGELFF. In DNA, the CDR3 is TGCGCCAGCACGTCTCAGACCGCGAACACCGGGGAGCTGTTTTTT.

The CDR3 is CASTSPGTGDSGEQYF. The CDR3 DNA is TGTGCCAGCACCTCGCCAGGGACAGGGGATTCGGGTGAGCAGTACTTC. The chain recombines TRBV7-9 with TRBJ2-7; 10 bases line up with TRBD1. Germline V gene sequence: CDR1 SEHNR, CDR2 FQNEAQ (reference sequence). Germline trimming cut 7 bases from V and 7 bases from J; bases unmatched to any gene: 16. The CDR3 length is 16 residues.

This sequence joins TRBV5-1 and TRBJ2-1; D is uncertain. The germline V gene encodes CDR1 SGHRS and CDR2 YFSETQ. The CDR3 extends over 15 amino acids. Trimming removed 4 bases at V and 8 bases at J, with 19 bases between. The CDR3 nucleotides are TGCGCCAGCAGCCCGGAAGGTACCCTATCGGATGAGCAGTTCTTC. Amino acids: CASSPEGTLSDEQFF.